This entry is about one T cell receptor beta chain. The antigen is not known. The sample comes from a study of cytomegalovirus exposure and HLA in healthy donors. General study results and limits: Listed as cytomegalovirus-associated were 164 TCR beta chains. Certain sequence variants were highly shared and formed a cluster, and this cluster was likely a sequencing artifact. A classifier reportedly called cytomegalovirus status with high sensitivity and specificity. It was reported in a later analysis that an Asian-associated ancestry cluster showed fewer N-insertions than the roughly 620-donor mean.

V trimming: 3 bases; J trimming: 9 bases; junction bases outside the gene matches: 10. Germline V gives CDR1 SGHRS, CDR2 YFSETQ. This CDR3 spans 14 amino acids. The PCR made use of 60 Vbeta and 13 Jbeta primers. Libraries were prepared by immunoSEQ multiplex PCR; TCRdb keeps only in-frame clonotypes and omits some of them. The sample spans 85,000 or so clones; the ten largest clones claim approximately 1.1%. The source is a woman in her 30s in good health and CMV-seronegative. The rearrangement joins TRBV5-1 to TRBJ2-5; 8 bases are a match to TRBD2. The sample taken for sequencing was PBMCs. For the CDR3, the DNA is TGCGCCAGCAGCTCCGGGGGGGGGTCGGAGGCCCAGTACTTC. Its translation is CASSSGGGSEAQYF.